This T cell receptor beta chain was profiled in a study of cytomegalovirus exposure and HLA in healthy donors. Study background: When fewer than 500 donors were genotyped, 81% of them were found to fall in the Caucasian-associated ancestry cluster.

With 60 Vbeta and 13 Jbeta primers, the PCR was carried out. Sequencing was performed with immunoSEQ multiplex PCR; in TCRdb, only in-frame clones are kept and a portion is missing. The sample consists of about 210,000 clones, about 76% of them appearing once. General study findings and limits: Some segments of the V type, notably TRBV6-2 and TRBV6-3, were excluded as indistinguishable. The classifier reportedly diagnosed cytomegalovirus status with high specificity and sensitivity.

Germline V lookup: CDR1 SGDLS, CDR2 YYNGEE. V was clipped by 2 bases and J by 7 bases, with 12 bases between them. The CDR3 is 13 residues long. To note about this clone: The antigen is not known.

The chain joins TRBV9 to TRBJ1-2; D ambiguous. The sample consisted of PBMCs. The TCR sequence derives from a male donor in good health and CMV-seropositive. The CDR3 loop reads CASSVFKTGGYTF. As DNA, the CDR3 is TGTGCCAGCAGCGTTTTTAAGACGGGTGGCTACACCTTC. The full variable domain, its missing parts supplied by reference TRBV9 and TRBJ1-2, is DSGVTQTPKHLITATGQRVTLRCSPRSGDLSVYWYQQSLDQGLQFLIQYYNGEERAKGNILERFSAQQFPDLHSELNLSSLELGDSALYFCASSVFKTGGYTFGSGTRLTVV.